Below are 16 T cell receptor beta chains sequenced from a single sample in a study of shared clonotypes between healthy human individuals. Assay: immunoSEQ multiplex PCR; the TCRdb copy retains only in-frame clones and omits some. The data hold 2 million to 2.5 million clones, with roughly 90% observed a single time. The sequenced material came from naive CD4+ T cells from PBMCs. Subset given: CD45RA+ positively selected. The receptors were gathered from a man younger than 35 in good health. Some clones in this sample may be carry-over from other donors' samples.

The chain joins TRBV15 to TRBJ1-1; D may be TRBD1 (5 bases). V was pared by 3 bases and J by 6 bases, with 17 bases between. The length of the CDR3 is 15 residues. CDR1 and CDR2 (germline): LNHNV, YYDKDF (reference sequence). CDR3: CATSSRSGLGAEAFF. The CDR3 DNA reads TGTGCCACCAGCAGCCGAAGTGGTTTGGGGGCTGAAGCTTTCTTT.

The chain joins TRBV11-2 to TRBJ2-5; 8 bases agree with TRBD2. After removal of 4 bases from V and 3 bases from J, the junction contained 10 bases not matched to a gene. From germline, CDR1 is SGHAT and CDR2 FQNNGV. This CDR3 contains 16 residues. The CDR3 DNA follows: TGTGCCAGCAGCTACCTCGGGACTAGGCTAAAAGAGACCCAGTACTTC. The encoded protein is CASSYLGTRLKETQYF.

The chain employs TRBV5-1 and TRBJ2-1; D perhaps matches TRBD1 (6 bases). Germline CDR1 SGHRS, CDR2 YFSETQ. V gave up 8 bases and J gave up 9 bases, with 15 bases separating them. The CDR3 is made up of 12 amino acids. The CDR3 loop is CASNEQGFEQFF. The CDR3 DNA is TGCGCCAGTAACGAACAGGGTTTTGAGCAGTTCTTC.

This chain connects TRBV15 to TRBJ2-7; TRBD2 might be the D (5 bases). Trimming left V 3 bases short and J 1 base short, with 13 bases between. This CDR3 region has 15 residues. In germline, CDR1 is LNHNV, CDR2 YYDKDF (reference sequence). In DNA, the CDR3 is TGTGCCACCAGCAGCCCTTACAGCGGTTCCTACGAGCAGTACTTC. It codes for CATSSPYSGSYEQYF.

This rearrangement joins TRBV6-4 to TRBJ1-6, with unresolved D. Germline assignment: CDR1 MRHNA and CDR2 SNTAGT. Trimming pared 2 bases from V and 6 bases from J, leaving 5 bases between. The CDR3 loop spans 13 amino acids. The CDR3 sequence: CASSDRVNSPLHF. CDR3 nucleotides: TGTGCCAGCAGTGACAGGGTTAATTCACCCCTCCACTTT.

V usage is TRBV5-4 and J usage is TRBJ2-1; the D gene could be TRBD1 or TRBD2 (6 bases each). CDR1 SGHNT and CDR2 YYREEE come from the germline V gene (reference sequence). CDR3 length equals 16 residues. V was clipped by 4 bases and J by 2 bases, with 16 bases between them. The CDR3 bases are TGTGCCAGCAGCGGGTTGAGGGGGGAGCCCTACAATGAGCAGTTCTTC. Its protein is CASSGLRGEPYNEQFF.

The gene calls are TRBV5-1 and TRBJ2-3; TRBD2 matches 15 bases. The CDR3 totals 17 residues. Germline CDR1 and CDR2: SGHRS and YFSETQ. V lost 4 bases and J lost 5; bases outside the gene matches: 8. The CDR3 sequence: CASSAGLAGGTGDTQYF. The CDR3 DNA reads as TGCGCCAGCAGCGCCGGACTAGCGGGAGGGACCGGAGATACGCAGTATTTT. The whole variable domain, remainder taken from reference TRBV5-1 and TRBJ2-3, is KAGVTQTPRYLIKTRGQQVTLSCSPISGHRSVSWYQQTPGQGLQFLFEYFSETQRNKGNFPGRFSGRQFSNSRSEMNVSTLELGDSALYLCASSAGLAGGTGDTQYFGPGTRLTVL.

The chain has TRBV29-1 and TRBJ2-1; D gene uncertain. This CDR3 region has 15 residues. CDR1 and CDR2 (germline): SQVTM, ANQGSEA. Trimming removed 2 bases from V and 5 bases from J, with 16 bases in between. The CDR3 reads CSVEMSDGFDNEQFF. Written as DNA, the CDR3 is TGCAGCGTTGAAATGTCCGACGGATTCGACAATGAGCAGTTCTTC.

The chain is built from TRBV5-4 and TRBJ2-2; TRBD1 agrees at 12 bases. Germline V CDR1 and CDR2: SGHNT, YYREEE (reference sequence). This CDR3 is built from 17 residues. V gave up 0 bases and J gave up 5 bases; unmatched junction bases: 5. In nucleotides, the CDR3 is TGTGCCAGCAGCTTGGCCCAGGGACAGGGGGCGACCGGGGAGCTGTTTTTT. It translates to CASSLAQGQGATGELFF. Using reference TRBV5-4 and TRBJ2-2 for the parts outside the CDR3, the full variable domain is ETGVTQSPTHLIKTRGQQVTLRCSSQSGHNTVSWYQQALGQGPQFIFQYYREEENGRGNFPPRFSGLQFPNYSSELNVNALELDDSALYLCASSLAQGQGATGELFFGEGSRLTVL.

The CDR3 nucleotides read TGTGCCAGCAGTGACGGCAGGGGATGGGGTAACTATGGCTACACCTTC. The encoded protein is CASSDGRGWGNYGYTF. The chain couples TRBV25-1 to TRBJ1-2, with D perhaps matching TRBD1 (6 bases). Trimming removed 3 bases from V and 1 base from J, with 15 bases in between. The germline CDR1 and CDR2 sequences are MGHDK and SYGVNS. The CDR3 is 16 residues long.

This CDR3 is CASSLWPESPVSSYNEQFF. The CDR3 nucleotides read TGTGCCAGCAGTTTATGGCCGGAGTCGCCCGTAAGCTCCTACAATGAGCAGTTCTTC. The chain uses TRBV28 and TRBJ2-1, with unresolved D. Germline-derived CDR1 and CDR2 are MDHEN and SYDVKM. This CDR3 contains 19 residues. V lost 0 bases and J 0 bases, leaving 18 bases between the germline ends.

The chain combines TRBV5-1 with TRBJ1-1, with TRBD1 as a possible D gene (5 bases). The CDR3 has 15 amino acids. Germline V CDR1 and CDR2: SGHRS, YFSETQ. V lost 4 bases and J 3 bases, leaving 16 bases between the germline ends. For the CDR3, the DNA is TGCGCCAGCAGCAACTTGGGTTTGGGGGACACTGAAGCTTTCTTT. Translating gives CASSNLGLGDTEAFF.

V and J are TRBV28 and TRBJ2-7; tentative D call: TRBD2 (6 bases). The V gene lost 5 bases and the J gene lost 2 bases, with 13 bases spanning the gap. Germline CDR1 is MDHEN and CDR2 is SYDVKM. There are 14 residues in the CDR3. This chain's CDR3 is CASSDAGPAYEQYF. The DNA for the CDR3 is TGTGCCAGCAGTGATGCGGGACCCGCCTACGAGCAGTACTTC.

The chain couples TRBV18 to TRBJ1-5; D call uncertain. The CDR3 is made up of 14 amino acids. Trimming cost V 2 bases and J 4 bases, with 9 bases left between them. Looked up from germline, CDR1 is KGHSH and CDR2 is LQKENI. CDR3 coding DNA: TGTGCCAGCTCACCAGGGTGGCAGAATCAGCCCCAGCATTTT. It codes for CASSPGWQNQPQHF.

The CDR3: CASSQLAGGPYEQYF. The CDR3 bases are TGCGCCAGCAGCCAGCTAGCGGGAGGACCCTACGAGCAGTACTTC. The chain employs TRBV4-1 and TRBJ2-7, with TRBD2 identical over 11 bases. Germline V gives CDR1 MGHRA, CDR2 YSYEKL. The length of the CDR3 is 15 residues. Trimming at V came to 3 bases and at J to 2 bases, leaving 3 bases not matched to a gene.

V usage is TRBV19 and J usage is TRBJ2-7; TRBD2 matches at 9 bases. Trimming cost V 3 bases and J 7 bases; bases outside gene matches: 4. Germline V gene data show CDR1 as LNHDA and CDR2 as SQIVND (reference sequence). This CDR3 comprises 13 residues. Here the CDR3 DNA reads TGTGCCAGTAGTATGCGGGAGGGCTGGGAGCAGTACTTC. Translating it yields CASSMREGWEQYF.